This T cell receptor (beta chain) was recorded in a study of OX40 agonist ivuxolimab in advanced cancers. Regarding the study as a whole: Clonal expansion was seen in CD4+ and CD8+ blood T cells by week 6 at 0.1 to 3.0 mg/kg. A proportion of nonresponders additionally exhibited low normalized T-cell clonal expansion. In general, CD8+ T cells held more expanded clones than CD4+ did, on average.

Profiling relied on immunoSEQ multiplex PCR, and the TCRdb table lists in-frame clones only, not all of them. The table lists about 77,000 clones, over 70% of them singletons. Germline loops: CDR1 KGHSH, CDR2 LQKENI. The V end lost 2 bases, the J end lost 5 bases, and 5 bases lay between the germline ends. The CDR3 consists of 12 residues. Comments on this clone: No antigen is known for it.

The material sequenced was CD4+ or CD8+ T cells sorted from blood, taken in a trial of the OX40 agonist ivuxolimab. This sequence originates from an adult with an advanced solid tumor such as melanoma, head and neck, liver or kidney cancer. The chain is built from TRBV18 and TRBJ2-3, with D uncertain. CDR3: CASSPDLDTQYF. The CDR3 region has the DNA TGTGCCAGCTCACCAGATCTAGATACGCAGTATTTT. Full variable domain (remainder filled in from reference TRBV18 and TRBJ2-3): NAGVMQNPRHLVRRRGQEARLRCSPMKGHSHVYWYRQLPEEGLKFMVYLQKENIIDESGMPKERFSAEFPKEGPSILRIQQVVRGDSAAYFCASSPDLDTQYFGPGTRLTVL.